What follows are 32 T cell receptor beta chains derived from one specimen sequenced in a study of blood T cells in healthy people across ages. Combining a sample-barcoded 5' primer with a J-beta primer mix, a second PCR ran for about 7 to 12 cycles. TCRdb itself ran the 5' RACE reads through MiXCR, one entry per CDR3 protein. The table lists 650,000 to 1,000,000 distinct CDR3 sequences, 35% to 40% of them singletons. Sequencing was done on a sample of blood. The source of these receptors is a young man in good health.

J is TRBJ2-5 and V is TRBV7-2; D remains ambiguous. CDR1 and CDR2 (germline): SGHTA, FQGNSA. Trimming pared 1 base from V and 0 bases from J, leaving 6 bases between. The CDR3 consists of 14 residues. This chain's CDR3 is CASSLVTYQETQYF. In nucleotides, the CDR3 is TGTGCCAGCAGCTTAGTCACCTACCAAGAGACCCAGTACTTC.

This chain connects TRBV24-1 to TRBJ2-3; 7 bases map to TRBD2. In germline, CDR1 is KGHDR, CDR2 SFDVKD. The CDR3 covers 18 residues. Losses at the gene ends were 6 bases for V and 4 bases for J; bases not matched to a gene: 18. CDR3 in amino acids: CATSPEVGGGSRADTQYF. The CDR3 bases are TGTGCCACCAGTCCCGAGGTGGGCGGGGGTTCTAGGGCAGATACGCAGTATTTT.

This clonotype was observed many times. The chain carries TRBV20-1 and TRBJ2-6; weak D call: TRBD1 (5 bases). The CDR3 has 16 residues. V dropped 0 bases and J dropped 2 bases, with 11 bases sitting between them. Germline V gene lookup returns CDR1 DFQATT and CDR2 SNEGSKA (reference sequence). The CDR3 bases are TGCAGTGCTAGAGAGCAGGGTTCTGCTGGGGCCAACGTCCTGACTTTC. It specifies CSAREQGSAGANVLTF.

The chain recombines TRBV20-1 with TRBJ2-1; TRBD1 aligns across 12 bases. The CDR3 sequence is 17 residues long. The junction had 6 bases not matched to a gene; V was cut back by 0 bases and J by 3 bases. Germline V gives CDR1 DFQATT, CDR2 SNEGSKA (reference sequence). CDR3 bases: TGCAGTGCTAGAGATTTAGGGACAGGGGGCCACTACAATGAGCAGTTCTTC. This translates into CSARDLGTGGHYNEQFF.

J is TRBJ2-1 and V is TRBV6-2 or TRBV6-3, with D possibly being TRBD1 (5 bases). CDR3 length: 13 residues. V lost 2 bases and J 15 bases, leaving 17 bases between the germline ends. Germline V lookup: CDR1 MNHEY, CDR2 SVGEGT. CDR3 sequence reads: CASSYGHSAKGFF. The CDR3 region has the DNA TGTGCCAGCAGTTACGGACACTCAGCAAAGGGGTTCTTC.

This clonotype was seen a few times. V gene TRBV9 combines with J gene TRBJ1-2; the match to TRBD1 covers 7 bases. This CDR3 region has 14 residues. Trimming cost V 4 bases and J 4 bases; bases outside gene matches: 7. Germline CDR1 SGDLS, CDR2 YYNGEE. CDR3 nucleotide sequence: TGTGCCAGCAGCACCCGACAGGGCGGCTATGGCTACACCTTC. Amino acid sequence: CASSTRQGGYGYTF.

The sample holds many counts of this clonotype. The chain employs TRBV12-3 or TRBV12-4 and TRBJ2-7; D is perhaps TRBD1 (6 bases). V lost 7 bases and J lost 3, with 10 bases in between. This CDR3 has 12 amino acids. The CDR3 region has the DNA TGTGCCAGCAAAACACAGGGCTACGAGCAGTACTTC. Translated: CASKTQGYEQYF.

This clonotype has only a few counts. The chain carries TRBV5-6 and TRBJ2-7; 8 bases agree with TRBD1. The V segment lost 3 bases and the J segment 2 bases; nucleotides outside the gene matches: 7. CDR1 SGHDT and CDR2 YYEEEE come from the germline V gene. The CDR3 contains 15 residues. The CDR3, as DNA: TGTGCCAGCAGCTGGACGGGACAGGTGACCTACGAGCAGTACTTC. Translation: CASSWTGQVTYEQYF.

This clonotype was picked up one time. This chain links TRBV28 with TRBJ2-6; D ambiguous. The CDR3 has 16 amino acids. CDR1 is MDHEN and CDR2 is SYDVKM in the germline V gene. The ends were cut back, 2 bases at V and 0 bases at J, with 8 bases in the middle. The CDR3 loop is CASSLVGTSGANVLTF. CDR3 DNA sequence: TGTGCCAGCAGTTTAGTCGGAACCTCTGGGGCCAACGTCCTGACTTTC.

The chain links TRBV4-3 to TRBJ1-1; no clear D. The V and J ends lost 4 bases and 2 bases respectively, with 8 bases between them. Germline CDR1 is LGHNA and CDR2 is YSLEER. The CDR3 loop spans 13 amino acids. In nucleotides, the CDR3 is TGCGCCAGCAGCCGCCGCCTTAACACTGAAGCTTTCTTT. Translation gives CASSRRLNTEAFF.

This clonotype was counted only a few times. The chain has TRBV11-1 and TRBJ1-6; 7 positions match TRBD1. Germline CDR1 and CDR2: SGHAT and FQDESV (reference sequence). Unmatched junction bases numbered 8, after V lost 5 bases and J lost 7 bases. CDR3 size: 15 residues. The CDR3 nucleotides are TGTGCCAGCAGCCTCGGACAGGCACGAAATTCACCCCTCCACTTT. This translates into CASSLGQARNSPLHF.

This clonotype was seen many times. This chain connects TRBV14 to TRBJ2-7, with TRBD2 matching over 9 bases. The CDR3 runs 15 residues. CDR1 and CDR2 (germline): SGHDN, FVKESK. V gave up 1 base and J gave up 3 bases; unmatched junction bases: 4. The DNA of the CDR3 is TGTGCCAGCAGCCAAGCGTGGCGGGGGGGCTACGAGCAGTACTTC. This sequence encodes CASSQAWRGGYEQYF.

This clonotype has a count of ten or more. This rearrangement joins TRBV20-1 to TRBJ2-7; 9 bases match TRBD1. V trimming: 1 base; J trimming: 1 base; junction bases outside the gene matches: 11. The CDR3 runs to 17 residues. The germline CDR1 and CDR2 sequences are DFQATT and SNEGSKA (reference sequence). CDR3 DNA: TGCAGTGCTAGAGGGGACAGGGTAGGTTTTCAGTCCTACGAGCAGTACTTC. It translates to CSARGDRVGFQSYEQYF.

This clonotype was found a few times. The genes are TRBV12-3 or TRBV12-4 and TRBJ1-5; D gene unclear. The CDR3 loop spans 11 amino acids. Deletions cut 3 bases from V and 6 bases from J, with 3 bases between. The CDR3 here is CASSFSQPQHF. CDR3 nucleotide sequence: TGTGCCAGCAGTTTTAGTCAGCCCCAGCATTTT.

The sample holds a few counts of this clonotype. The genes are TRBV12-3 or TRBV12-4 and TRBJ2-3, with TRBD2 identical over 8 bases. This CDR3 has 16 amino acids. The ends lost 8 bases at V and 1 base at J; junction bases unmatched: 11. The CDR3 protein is CASEPFGRGGTDTQYF. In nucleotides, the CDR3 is TGTGCCAGCGAACCCTTCGGGAGGGGTGGCACAGATACGCAGTATTTT.

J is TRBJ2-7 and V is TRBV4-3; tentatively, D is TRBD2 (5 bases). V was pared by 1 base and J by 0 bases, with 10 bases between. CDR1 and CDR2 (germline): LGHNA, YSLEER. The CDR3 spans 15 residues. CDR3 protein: CASSQGRVSSYEQYF. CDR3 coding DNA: TGCGCCAGCAGCCAAGGGCGGGTGAGCTCCTACGAGCAGTACTTC.

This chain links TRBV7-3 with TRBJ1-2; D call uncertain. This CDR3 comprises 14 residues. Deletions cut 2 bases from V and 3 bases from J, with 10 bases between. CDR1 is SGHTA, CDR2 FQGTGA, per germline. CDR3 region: CASSLSRTDYGYTF. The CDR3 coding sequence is TGTGCCAGCAGCTTATCCCGGACGGACTATGGCTACACCTTC.

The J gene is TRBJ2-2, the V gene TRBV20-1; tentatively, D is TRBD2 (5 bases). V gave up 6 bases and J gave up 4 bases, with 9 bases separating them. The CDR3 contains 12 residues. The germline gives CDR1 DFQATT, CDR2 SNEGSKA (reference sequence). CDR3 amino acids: CSASAATGELFF. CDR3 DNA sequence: TGCAGTGCATCAGCGGCCACCGGGGAGCTGTTTTTT.

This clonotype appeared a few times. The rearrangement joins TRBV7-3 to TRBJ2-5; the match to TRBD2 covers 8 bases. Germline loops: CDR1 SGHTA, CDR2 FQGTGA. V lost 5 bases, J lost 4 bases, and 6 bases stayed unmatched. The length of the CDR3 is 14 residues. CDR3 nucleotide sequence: TGTGCCAGCAGCACCGCTAGCGGGCCAGAGACCCAGTACTTC. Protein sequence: CASSTASGPETQYF.

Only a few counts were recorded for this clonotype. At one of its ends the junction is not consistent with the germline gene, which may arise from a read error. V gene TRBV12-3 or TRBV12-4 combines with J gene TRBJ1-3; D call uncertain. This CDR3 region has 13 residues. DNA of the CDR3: TGTGCCAGCAGTCTAGACCTCGGAAACACCACATATTTT. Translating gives CASSLDLGNTTYF.

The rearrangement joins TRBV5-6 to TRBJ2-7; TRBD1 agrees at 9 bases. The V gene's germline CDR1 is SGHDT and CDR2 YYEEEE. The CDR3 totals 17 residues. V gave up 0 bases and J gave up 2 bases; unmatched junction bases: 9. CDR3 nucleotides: TGTGCCAGCAGCTTGGCCAGGGACAGGGAAGAGACCTACGAGCAGTACTTC. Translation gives CASSLARDREETYEQYF.

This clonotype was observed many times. Here the CDR3 DNA reads TGCAGCGTTGGTCGCTCGGACCGCACAGATACGCAGTATTTT. Amino acid sequence: CSVGRSDRTDTQYF. V usage is TRBV29-1 and J usage is TRBJ2-3; D is unclear. The CDR3 is made up of 14 amino acids. Deletions cut 4 bases from V and 1 base from J, with 12 bases between. Germline V gives CDR1 SQVTM, CDR2 ANQGSEA.

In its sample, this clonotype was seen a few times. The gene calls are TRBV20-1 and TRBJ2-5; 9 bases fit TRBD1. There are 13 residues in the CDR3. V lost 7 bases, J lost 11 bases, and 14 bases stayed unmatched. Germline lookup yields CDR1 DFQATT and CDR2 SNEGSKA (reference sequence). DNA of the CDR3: TGCAGTGTTATGGGACAGGGCTACAATGAGCAGTACTTC. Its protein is CSVMGQGYNEQYF.

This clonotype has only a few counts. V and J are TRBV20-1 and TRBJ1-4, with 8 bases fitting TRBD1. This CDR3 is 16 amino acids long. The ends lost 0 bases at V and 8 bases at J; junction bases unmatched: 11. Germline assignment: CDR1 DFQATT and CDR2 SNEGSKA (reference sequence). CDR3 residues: CSARDLQDRAREKLFF. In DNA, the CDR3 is TGCAGTGCTAGAGATCTCCAGGACAGGGCTAGGGAAAAACTGTTTTTT.

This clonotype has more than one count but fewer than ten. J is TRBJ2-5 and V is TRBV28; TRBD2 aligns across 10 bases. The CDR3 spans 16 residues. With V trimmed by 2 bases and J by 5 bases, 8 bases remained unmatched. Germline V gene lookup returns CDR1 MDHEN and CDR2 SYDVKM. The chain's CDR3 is CASSLEPSGGLETQYF. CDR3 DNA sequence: TGTGCCAGCAGTTTAGAGCCTAGCGGGGGTTTGGAGACCCAGTACTTC.

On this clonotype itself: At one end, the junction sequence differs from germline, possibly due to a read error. The CDR3 DNA is TGTGCCGGCAGCTTGTCCTACAATGAGCAGTTCTTC. It encodes CAGSLSYNEQFF. The rearrangement links TRBV7-2 to TRBJ2-1; D uncertain. Germline V gene data show CDR1 as SGHTA and CDR2 as FQGNSA. CDR3 size: 12 residues.

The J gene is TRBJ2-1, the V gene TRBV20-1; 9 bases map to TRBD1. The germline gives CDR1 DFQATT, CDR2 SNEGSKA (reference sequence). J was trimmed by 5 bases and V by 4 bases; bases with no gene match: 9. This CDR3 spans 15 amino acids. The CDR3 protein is CSATPYRGHHNEQFF. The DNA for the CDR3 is TGCAGTGCTACCCCATACAGGGGGCACCACAATGAGCAGTTCTTC.

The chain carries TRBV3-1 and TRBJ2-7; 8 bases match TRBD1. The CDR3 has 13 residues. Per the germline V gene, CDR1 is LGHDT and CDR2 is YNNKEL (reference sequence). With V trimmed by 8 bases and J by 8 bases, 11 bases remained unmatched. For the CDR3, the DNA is TGTGCCAGCCAAGAGGTGACAGGGGATCAGCAGTACTTC. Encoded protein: CASQEVTGDQQYF.

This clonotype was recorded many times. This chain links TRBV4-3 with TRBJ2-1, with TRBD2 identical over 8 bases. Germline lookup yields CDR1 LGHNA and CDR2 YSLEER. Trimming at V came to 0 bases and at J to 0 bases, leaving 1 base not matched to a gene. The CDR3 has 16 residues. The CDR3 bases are TGCGCCAGCAGCCAAGAACTAGCGGACTCCTACAATGAGCAGTTCTTC. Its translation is CASSQELADSYNEQFF.

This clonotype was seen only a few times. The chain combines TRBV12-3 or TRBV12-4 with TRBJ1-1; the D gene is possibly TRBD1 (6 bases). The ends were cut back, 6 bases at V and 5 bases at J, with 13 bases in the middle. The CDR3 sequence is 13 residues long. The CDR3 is CASRYDRGTEAFF. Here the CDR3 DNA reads TGTGCCAGCAGGTATGATAGGGGGACTGAAGCTTTCTTT.

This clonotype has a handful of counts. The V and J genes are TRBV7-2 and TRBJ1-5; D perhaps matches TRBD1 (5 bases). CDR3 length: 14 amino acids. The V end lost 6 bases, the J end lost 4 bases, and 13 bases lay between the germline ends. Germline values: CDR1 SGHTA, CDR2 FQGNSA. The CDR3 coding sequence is TGTGCCAGCAGTCCTGCAGGGATGAATCAGCCCCAGCATTTT. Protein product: CASSPAGMNQPQHF.

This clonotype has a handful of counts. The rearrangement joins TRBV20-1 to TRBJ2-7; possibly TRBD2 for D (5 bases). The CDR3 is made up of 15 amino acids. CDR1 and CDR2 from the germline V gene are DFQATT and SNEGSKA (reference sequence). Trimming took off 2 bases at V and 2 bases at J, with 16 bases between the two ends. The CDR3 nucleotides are TGCAGTGCTAGACCCGACAAGAGGGCGCCCTACGAGCAGTACTTC. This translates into CSARPDKRAPYEQYF.